This TCR beta chain is from a study of T cells in Graves' hyperthyroidism and ophthalmopathy. RNA transcripts gave rise to amplified TCR beta CDR3 regions. Primed by the HTBI set, a first-round RT-PCR was run on the TCR CDR3. TCRdb ran MiXCR on the multiplex PCR reads and lists one entry per CDR3 protein. Here the sample spans 250,000 to 300,000 distinct CDR3 sequences, about 18% being singletons. Diagnosing involved the use of clinical symptoms, serum thyroxine and TRAb, thyroid ultrasound and orbital computed tomography. Deletions cut 3 bases from V and 1 base from J, with 5 bases between. This CDR3 has 14 amino acids. Germline V CDR1 and CDR2: SGDLS, YYNGEE.

This TCR came from a woman aged 60-70 years with Graves' ophthalmopathy. This chain links TRBV9 with TRBJ2-6; no clear D gene. What was sequenced was blood. In nucleotides, the CDR3 is TGTGCCAGCAGCGCCCAGTCTGGGGCCAACGTCCTGACTTTC. Amino acid sequence: CASSAQSGANVLTF.